This T cell receptor beta chain was recovered during a study of shared clonotypes between healthy human individuals. Findings of the study overall: It was only blood that was sampled, and tissue repertoires likely differ. Around 5.3% of naive CD4 clonotypes were shared across four donors.

The CDR3 has 12 amino acids. J gave up 7 bases and V 7 bases, and 4 bases lay outside the gene matches. Germline V CDR1 and CDR2: SGHRS, YFSETQ. About this clone itself: Its antigen is not known.

Sorted-subset replicate PCR reactions were performed with approximately 190 ng DNA, corresponding to tens of thousands of T cell genomes. Sequencing was performed with immunoSEQ multiplex PCR; in TCRdb, only in-frame clones are kept and a portion is missing. The sample lists some 1,100,000 clones, approximately 78% occurring once. Adults of Caucasian background living in Nashville, Tennessee made up all donors. The receptor comes from a man younger than 35 in good health. Some clones in this sample may be carry-over from other donors' samples. The chain has TRBV5-1 and TRBJ2-2; 7 nucleotides agree with TRBD1. The sample taken for sequencing was memory CD4+ T cells from PBMCs. Described subset: CD45RA-negative fraction. The chain's CDR3 is CASGDSLGELFF. The CDR3 coding sequence is TGCGCCAGCGGGGACAGCCTCGGGGAGCTGTTTTTT.